This T cell receptor (beta chain) was observed in a study of lymphopenia after photon versus proton radiotherapy. Broader study findings: Oligoclonal CD8+ Temra expansion after nadir drove photon patients' diversity drop. Larger post-nadir TCR diversity loss correlated inversely with survival in deceased patients. Proton therapy kept repertoires fairly stable, unlike photons, which gained effector/memory cells. Survival link was tested only in deceased patients; proton benefit remains a possibility.

Germline V gene data show CDR1 as SGHRS and CDR2 as YFSETQ. This CDR3 comprises 13 residues. V shed 4 bases and J shed 2 bases, with 9 bases lying between them. To note about this clone: The antigen is not known.

The repertoire was sequenced with immunoSEQ multiplex PCR; TCRdb's copy has only in-frame clones and lacks some. The table lists about 19,000 clones, about 89% of them singletons. The sample was peripheral blood, taken from a patient treated with photon-based radiotherapy. The chain uses TRBV5-1 and TRBJ1-1; D unclear. The receptor's source is a man aged 55 to 69 with pancreatic cancer. This CDR3 reads CASSPGLNTEAFF. CDR3 coding DNA: TGCGCCAGCAGCCCGGGATTAAACACTGAAGCTTTCTTT.